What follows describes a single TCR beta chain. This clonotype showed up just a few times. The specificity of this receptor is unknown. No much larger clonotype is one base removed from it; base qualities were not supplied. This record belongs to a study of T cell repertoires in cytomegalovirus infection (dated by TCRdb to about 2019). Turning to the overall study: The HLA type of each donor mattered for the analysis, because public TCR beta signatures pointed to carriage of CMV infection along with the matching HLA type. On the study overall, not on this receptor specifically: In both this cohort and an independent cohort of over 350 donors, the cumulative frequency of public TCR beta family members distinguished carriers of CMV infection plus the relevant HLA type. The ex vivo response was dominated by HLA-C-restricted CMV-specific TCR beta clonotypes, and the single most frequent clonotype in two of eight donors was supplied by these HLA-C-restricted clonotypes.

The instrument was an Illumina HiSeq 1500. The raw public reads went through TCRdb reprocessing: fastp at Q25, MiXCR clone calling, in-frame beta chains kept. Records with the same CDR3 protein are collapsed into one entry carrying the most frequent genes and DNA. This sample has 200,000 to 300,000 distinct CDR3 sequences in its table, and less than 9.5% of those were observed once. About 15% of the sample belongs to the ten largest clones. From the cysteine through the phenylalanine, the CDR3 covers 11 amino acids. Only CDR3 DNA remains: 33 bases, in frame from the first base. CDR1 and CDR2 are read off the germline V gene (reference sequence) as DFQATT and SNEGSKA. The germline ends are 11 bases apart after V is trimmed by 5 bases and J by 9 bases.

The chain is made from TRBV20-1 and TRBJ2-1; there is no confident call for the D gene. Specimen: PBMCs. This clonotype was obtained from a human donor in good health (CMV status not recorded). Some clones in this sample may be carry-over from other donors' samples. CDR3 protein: CSARSFGEQFF. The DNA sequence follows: TGCAGTGCTCGGTCATTCGGTGAGCAGTTCTTC.